This passage covers 32 T cell receptor beta chains from one sample sequenced in a study of blood T cell repertoires in COVID-19. TCRdb keeps only in-frame clones here, not all; method: immunoSEQ multiplex PCR. The repertoire consists of more than 130,000 clones, with about 87% occurring once and the leading ten covering about 4.3%. The material sequenced was peripheral blood. These receptors all come from a woman in her thirties or forties with acute or convalescent COVID-19.

The J gene is TRBJ2-2, the V gene TRBV7-9; 7 bases map to TRBD2. Germline lookup yields CDR1 SEHNR and CDR2 FQNEAQ (reference sequence). The CDR3 extends over 13 amino acids. Trimming at V came to 5 bases and at J to 5 bases, leaving 2 bases not matched to a gene. CDR3 sequence (DNA): TGTGCCAGCAGCCTTAGCGGGACCGGGGAGCTGTTTTTT. Translation: CASSLSGTGELFF.

The chain uses TRBV7-2 and TRBJ1-6; weak D call: TRBD1 (5 bases). Germline V gene lookup returns CDR1 SGHTA and CDR2 FQGNSA. Between the trimmed V and J ends, which lost 1 base and 4 bases, there was a span of 11 bases. The CDR3 is 16 amino acids. The DNA for the CDR3 is TGTGCCAGCAGCTTAGTTGACAGTGGATATAATTCACCCCTCCACTTT. Amino acid sequence: CASSLVDSGYNSPLHF.

The V and J genes are TRBV6-4 and TRBJ2-3; 7 nucleotides agree with TRBD2. V trimming: 3 bases; J trimming: 4 bases; junction bases outside the gene matches: 4. Germline CDR1 is MRHNA and CDR2 is SNTAGT. This CDR3 is 14 amino acids long. CDR3 residues: CASSEREAADTQYF. CDR3 nucleotide sequence: TGTGCCAGCAGTGAACGGGAGGCCGCAGATACGCAGTATTTT.

This clone was observed a single time. This chain uses TRBV9 with TRBJ2-1, with 14 bases matching TRBD2. J was trimmed by 5 bases and V by 4 bases; bases with no gene match: 11. The CDR3 runs 18 residues. Germline V gene data show CDR1 as SGDLS and CDR2 as YYNGEE. As DNA, the CDR3 is TGTGCCAGCAGCCAAGGGATGGGACTAGCGGGAGAGGACAATGAGCAGTTCTTC. Amino acids: CASSQGMGLAGEDNEQFF.

This chain joins TRBV18 and TRBJ1-2; D is perhaps TRBD1 (6 bases). This CDR3 is 14 amino acids long. V lost 4 bases, J lost 7 bases, and 16 bases lay in between. CDR1 and CDR2 from the germline V gene are KGHSH and LQKENI. The CDR3 spells CASSLPGGAGGYTF. Written as DNA, the CDR3 is TGTGCCAGCTCACTCCCGGGGGGGGCCGGTGGCTACACCTTC.

This rearrangement joins TRBV19 to TRBJ2-7; TRBD1 agrees at 8 bases. The germline V gene has CDR1 LNHDA and CDR2 SQIVND (reference sequence). Trimming took 10 bases from V and 2 from J; bases not matched to a gene: 10. This CDR3 is built from 14 residues. CDR3 region: CATAQTGAAYEQYF. The CDR3 bases are TGTGCCACGGCGCAGACAGGGGCGGCCTACGAGCAGTACTTC.

This chain links TRBV19 with TRBJ1-2; TRBD1 matches 11 bases. The CDR3 contains 14 residues. Germline loops: CDR1 LNHDA, CDR2 SQIVND (reference sequence). With V trimmed by 4 bases and J by 6 bases, 4 bases remained unmatched. CDR3 sequence: CASSRDRGRHGYTF. The CDR3 nucleotides are TGTGCCAGTAGTAGGGACAGGGGGAGGCATGGCTACACCTTC.

The chain combines TRBV5-1 with TRBJ1-4; no definite D call. The germline CDR1 and CDR2 sequences are SGHRS and YFSETQ. The germline V and J ends were trimmed by 5 bases and 3 bases, with 17 bases remaining between them. The CDR3 totals 16 residues. The CDR3 loop is CASSSDGVASNEKLFF. In DNA form, the CDR3 reads TGCGCCAGCAGTTCCGATGGAGTGGCCTCTAATGAAAAACTGTTTTTT.

This clone appeared a few times. A read error may produce the germline difference seen at one junction end. The V and J genes are TRBV7-2 and TRBJ2-5; 10 bases fit TRBD2. Per the germline V gene, CDR1 is SGHTA and CDR2 is FQGNSA. The CDR3 has 15 amino acids. CDR3 nucleotides: TGTGCCAGCAGCCTAGCGGGGGCGATCCAAGAGACCCAGTACTTC. Its translation is CASSLAGAIQETQYF.

A note on this clone: This sample also contains other DNA sequences that code for the same CDR3. This chain uses TRBV28 with TRBJ1-2; a possible D gene is TRBD1 (5 bases). The CDR3 covers 13 residues. Germline V gene data show CDR1 as MDHEN and CDR2 as SYDVKM. Trimming cost V 7 bases and J 0 bases, with 9 bases left between them. In DNA form, the CDR3 reads TGTGCCAGCACGGGGGGAGCTAACTATGGCTACACCTTC. Translation gives CASTGGANYGYTF.

The chain links TRBV5-1 to TRBJ2-5, with TRBD2 matching 11 bases. This CDR3 has 16 residues. After removal of 3 bases from V and 2 bases from J, the junction contained 6 bases not matched to a gene. Germline V gene lookup returns CDR1 SGHRS and CDR2 YFSETQ. CDR3 nucleotide sequence: TGCGCCAGCAGCTGGGCCGGGACTAGCGGTCAAGAGACCCAGTACTTC. It yields the protein CASSWAGTSGQETQYF. The full variable domain, rest sourced from reference TRBV5-1 and TRBJ2-5, is KAGVTQTPRYLIKTRGQQVTLSCSPISGHRSVSWYQQTPGQGLQFLFEYFSETQRNKGNFPGRFSGRQFSNSRSEMNVSTLELGDSALYLCASSWAGTSGQETQYFGPGTRLLVL.

In its sample, this clone was seen a few times. The chain joins TRBV2 to TRBJ1-4; TRBD1 aligns across 9 bases. J was trimmed by 5 bases and V by 7 bases; bases with no gene match: 5. Germline CDR1 reads SNHLY; CDR2 reads FYNNEI. The CDR3 extends over 14 amino acids. In DNA, the CDR3 is TGTGCCAGCATCTGGGACAGGGCCAATGAAAAACTGTTTTTT. Its translation is CASIWDRANEKLFF.

The chain links TRBV11-2 to TRBJ2-1; 16 bases line up with TRBD2. Germline V gene data show CDR1 as SGHAT and CDR2 as FQNNGV. CDR3 length equals 16 residues. V was clipped by 5 bases and J by 9 bases; unmatched bases: 7. The CDR3 loop reads CASSQGLAGGSIEQFF. The CDR3 bases are TGTGCCAGCAGCCAGGGACTAGCGGGAGGGTCTATTGAGCAGTTCTTC.

The V and J genes are TRBV30 and TRBJ1-2; D is perhaps TRBD1 (6 bases). CDR3 size: 11 residues. Germline CDR1 reads GTSNPN; CDR2 reads SVGIG (reference sequence). Trimming took 8 bases from V and 8 from J, leaving 15 bases between them. This chain's CDR3 is CATTPGVGYTF. CDR3 coding DNA: TGTGCCACGACACCAGGGGTAGGCTACACCTTC.

This chain uses TRBV6-5 with TRBJ1-1; 8 bases are shared with TRBD1. Trimming at V came to 6 bases and at J to 3 bases, leaving 9 bases not matched to a gene. Germline values: CDR1 MNHEY, CDR2 SVGAGI. The length of the CDR3 is 15 residues. CDR3: CASSPGRGLDTEAFF. Written as DNA, the CDR3 is TGTGCCAGCAGCCCCGGCAGGGGGCTGGACACTGAAGCTTTCTTT.

Remarks on this clone: The same CDR3 is also encoded by other DNA sequences in this sample. The chain recombines TRBV7-2 with TRBJ1-2; 8 bases align to TRBD1. Germline values: CDR1 SGHTA, CDR2 FQGNSA. This CDR3 region has 13 residues. Losses at the gene ends were 4 bases for V and 5 bases for J; bases not matched to a gene: 3. CDR3 protein: CASSSDREYGYTF. The CDR3 bases are TGTGCCAGCAGCTCGGACAGGGAATATGGCTACACCTTC.

The rearrangement uses TRBV4-1 and TRBJ1-1; 7 bases fit TRBD1. V trimming: 4 bases; J trimming: 0 bases; junction bases outside the gene matches: 11. Germline CDR1 is MGHRA and CDR2 is YSYEKL. The CDR3 loop spans 17 amino acids. Here the CDR3 reads CASSLGTESLMNTEAFF. The CDR3 DNA reads TGCGCCAGCAGCCTCGGGACAGAAAGTTTGATGAACACTGAAGCTTTCTTT.

The V gene is TRBV19, the J gene TRBJ1-2, with 9 bases fitting TRBD1. The germline CDR1 and CDR2 sequences are LNHDA and SQIVND (reference sequence). Trimming cost V 5 bases and J 5 bases; bases outside gene matches: 9. This CDR3 has 15 amino acids. Here the CDR3 reads CASSAPDRGGYGYTF. As DNA, the CDR3 is TGTGCCAGTAGTGCCCCGGACAGGGGAGGGTATGGCTACACCTTC.

The V and J genes are TRBV5-4 and TRBJ2-6; 9 bases map to TRBD1. In germline, CDR1 is SGHNT, CDR2 YYREEE (reference sequence). The V gene end was trimmed by 4 bases and the J gene end by 0 bases; junction bases not matched to a gene: 5. CDR3 length: 17 amino acids. This CDR3 reads CASSTGQGSSGANVLTF. CDR3 coding DNA: TGTGCCAGCAGCACCGGACAGGGGAGCTCTGGGGCCAACGTCCTGACTTTC.

The V and J genes are TRBV27 and TRBJ2-6, with D possibly matching TRBD1 (5 bases). V was shortened by 5 bases and J by 0 bases, with 17 bases between the two germline ends. From germline, CDR1 is MNHEY and CDR2 SMNVEV (reference sequence). The CDR3 loop spans 18 amino acids. For the CDR3, the DNA is TGTGCCAGCAGTCCTAGGGGTGCCCTCCACTCTGGGGCCAACGTCCTGACTTTC. Encoded protein: CASSPRGALHSGANVLTF.

This clone was detected only a few times. This sequence joins TRBV30 and TRBJ2-2, with D maybe TRBD2 (6 bases). The CDR3 is 13 amino acids. Germline CDR1 reads GTSNPN; CDR2 reads SVGIG (reference sequence). DNA of the CDR3: TGTGCTTGCCCCGGGACTGCCACCGGGGAGCTGTTTTTT. Protein product: CACPGTATGELFF.

The V call is TRBV11-3, the J call TRBJ1-1, with TRBD1 as a possible D gene (5 bases). Trimming took 2 bases from V and 3 from J, leaving 7 bases between them. Germline CDR1 is SGHNT and CDR2 is YENEEA. This CDR3 contains 13 residues. The CDR3 sequence is CASSLRGDTEAFF. CDR3 sequence (DNA): TGTGCCAGCAGCTTAAGGGGCGACACTGAAGCTTTCTTT.

The rearrangement uses TRBV7-2 and TRBJ2-7; the D gene is possibly TRBD2 (6 bases). This CDR3 spans 12 amino acids. Germline-derived CDR1 and CDR2 are SGHTA and FQGNSA. Trimming shortened V by 3 bases and J by 6 bases, and 9 bases separated the two germline ends. The CDR3 loop is CASSFPGAEQYF. DNA of the CDR3: TGTGCCAGCAGCTTCCCGGGAGCCGAGCAGTACTTC.

This sequence joins TRBV15 and TRBJ1-5, with D possibly TRBD1 on 6 matching bases. V shed 0 bases and J shed 1 base, with 10 bases lying between them. The germline V gene has CDR1 LNHNV and CDR2 YYDKDF (reference sequence). The CDR3 extends over 16 amino acids. Written as DNA, the CDR3 is TGTGCCACCAGCAGAGATTGGGGGACAAGCAATCAGCCCCAGCATTTT. Residues: CATSRDWGTSNQPQHF.

The CDR3 nucleotides read TGTGCCAGTAGTATAGGAACCGGGACAGCTAATGAAAAACTGTTTTTT. Its translation is CASSIGTGTANEKLFF. V usage is TRBV19 and J usage is TRBJ1-4; 7 bases agree with TRBD1. CDR3 length: 16 amino acids. Germline V gene lookup returns CDR1 LNHDA and CDR2 SQIVND (reference sequence). V dropped 1 base and J dropped 3; count of bases not matched to a gene: 5.

The rearrangement links TRBV7-2 to TRBJ2-7; D might be TRBD1 (5 bases). V gave up 1 base and J gave up 5 bases, with 12 bases separating them. CDR3 length equals 14 residues. Germline CDR1 and CDR2: SGHTA and FQGNSA. CDR3: CASSLDTGSDEQYF. DNA of the CDR3: TGTGCCAGCAGCTTAGATACAGGCAGCGACGAGCAGTACTTC.

V usage is TRBV6-2 or TRBV6-3 and J usage is TRBJ2-1; 9 bases are shared with TRBD2. V lost 6 bases to trimming and J lost 7 bases; unmatched junction nucleotides: 4. Germline V gives CDR1 MNHEY, CDR2 SVGEGT. The CDR3 runs to 13 residues. Here the CDR3 DNA reads TGTGCCAGCAGCCGAGCGGGGGGTAATGAGCAGTTCTTC. Encoded protein: CASSRAGGNEQFF.

The chain employs TRBV6-2 or TRBV6-3 and TRBJ2-1, with a possible D match to TRBD1 (6 bases). Germline CDR1 is MNHEY and CDR2 is SVGEGT. Trimming removed 1 base at V and 7 bases at J, with 8 bases between. The CDR3 is 13 amino acids. The CDR3 protein is CASSYFGTNEQFF. In DNA form, the CDR3 reads TGTGCCAGCAGTTACTTCGGGACAAATGAGCAGTTCTTC.

The chain employs TRBV18 and TRBJ1-5, with TRBD1 as a possible D gene (5 bases). Germline V gene data show CDR1 as KGHSH and CDR2 as LQKENI. Trimming stripped 2 bases from V and 5 bases from J, with 10 bases between. This CDR3 is built from 14 residues. CDR3: CASSPGGLDQPQHF. CDR3 nucleotide sequence: TGTGCCAGCTCACCAGGGGGACTGGATCAGCCCCAGCATTTT.

This chain links TRBV29-1 with TRBJ1-2; D call uncertain. CDR1 is SQVTM, CDR2 ANQGSEA, per germline. The CDR3 extends over 14 amino acids. Trimming shortened V by 3 bases and J by 6 bases, and 17 bases separated the two germline ends. The chain's CDR3 is CSVDPEESANGYTF. The CDR3 nucleotides read TGCAGCGTTGATCCGGAGGAGTCTGCAAATGGCTACACCTTC.

This clone appeared a single time. The genes are TRBV9 and TRBJ1-1; the match to TRBD1 covers 9 bases. CDR1 is SGDLS and CDR2 is YYNGEE in the germline V gene. The V gene end was trimmed by 0 bases and the J gene end by 0 bases; junction bases not matched to a gene: 0. This CDR3 has 15 residues. The CDR3 is CASSVDRGLNTEAFF. The CDR3 DNA is TGTGCCAGCAGCGTAGACAGGGGGCTGAACACTGAAGCTTTCTTT.

The chain has TRBV30 and TRBJ2-7; the match to TRBD1 covers 9 bases. Germline-derived CDR1 and CDR2 are GTSNPN and SVGIG (reference sequence). V trimming: 0 bases; J trimming: 2 bases; junction bases outside the gene matches: 2. The CDR3 is 14 residues long. CDR3 DNA: TGTGCCTGGAGTGTCGGGACAGGGACCTACGAGCAGTACTTC. Residues: CAWSVGTGTYEQYF.